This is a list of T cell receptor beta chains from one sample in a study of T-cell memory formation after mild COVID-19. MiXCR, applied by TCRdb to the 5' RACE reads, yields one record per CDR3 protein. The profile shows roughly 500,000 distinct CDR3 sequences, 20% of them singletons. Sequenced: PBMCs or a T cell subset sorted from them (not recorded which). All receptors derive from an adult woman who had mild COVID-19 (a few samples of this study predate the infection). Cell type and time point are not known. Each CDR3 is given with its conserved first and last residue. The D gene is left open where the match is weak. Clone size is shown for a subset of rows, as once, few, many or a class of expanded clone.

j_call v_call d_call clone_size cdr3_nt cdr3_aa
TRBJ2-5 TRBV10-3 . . TGTGCCATCAGCTCTAGGGGCGGGGAGACCCAGTACTTC CAISSRGGETQYF
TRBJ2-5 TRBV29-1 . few TGCAGCGTTGAAGATCTTTCCAGCCCGATGGATGATGTGACCCAGTACTTC CSVEDLSSPMDDVTQYF
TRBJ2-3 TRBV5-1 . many TGCGCCAGCAGCTTGGGCCTAGAAGGGACAGATACGCAGTATTTT CASSLGLEGTDTQYF
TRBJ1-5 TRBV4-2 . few TGTGCCAGCAGCCAGGACCGGTTACAGGTCAATCAGCCCCAGCATTTT CASSQDRLQVNQPQHF
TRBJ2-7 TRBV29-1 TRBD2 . TGCAGCGCGTCCGGTAGCGGGAGAACAAGCGAGCAGTACTTC CSASGSGRTSEQYF
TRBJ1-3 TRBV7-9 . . TGTGCCAGCAGCTACGAAGGTCGAGTAGCTGGAAACACCATATATTTT CASSYEGRVAGNTIYF
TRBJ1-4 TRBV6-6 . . TGTGCCAGCAGCTCACGGAGACGACTGTTTTTT CASSSRRRLFF
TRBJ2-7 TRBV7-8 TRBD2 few TGTGCCAGCAGCCCGGCCCGCGGGGTAGCGGGAGACGAGCAGTACTTC CASSPARGVAGDEQYF
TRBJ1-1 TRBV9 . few TGTGCCAGCAGCACTCAGGACAAGAACACTGAAGCTTTCTTT CASSTQDKNTEAFF
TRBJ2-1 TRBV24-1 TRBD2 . TGTGCCACCAGGACTAGCGGGGAGGGAAATGAGCAGTTCTTC CATRTSGEGNEQFF
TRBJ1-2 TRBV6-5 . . TGTGCCAGTCGGGGGGGACGGTACTATGGCTACACCTTC CASRGGRYYGYTF
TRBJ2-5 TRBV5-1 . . TGCGCCAGCAGGGTAGGGGGCCAAGAGACCCAGTACTTC CASRVGGQETQYF
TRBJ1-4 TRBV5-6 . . TGTGCCAGCAGCTCCCGTGGAACTGAAAAACTGTTTTTT CASSSRGTEKLFF
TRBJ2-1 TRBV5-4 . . TGTGCCAGCAGGGTGGACTATCCATCCGCTGAGCAGTTCTTC CASRVDYPSAEQFF
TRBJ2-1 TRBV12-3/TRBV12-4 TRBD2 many TGTGCCAGCAGTCGCCTCGGGACTAGCGGGTCCTACAATGAGCAGTTCTTC CASSRLGTSGSYNEQFF
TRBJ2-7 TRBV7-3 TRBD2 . TGTGCCAGCAGCCCCGCGGCGGGAGTAGGCGAGCAGTACTTC CASSPAAGVGEQYF
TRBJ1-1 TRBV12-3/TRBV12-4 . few TGTGCCAGCAGTCCGTCCGGGACATTTGACACTGAAGCTTTCTTT CASSPSGTFDTEAFF
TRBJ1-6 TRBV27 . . TGTGCCAGCAGTTTAACCCCGGCAGGGGCTTCACCCCTCCACTTT CASSLTPAGASPLHF
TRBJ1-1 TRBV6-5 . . TGTGCCAGCAGTTACAAAATCGGGGACACTGAAGCTTTCTTT CASSYKIGDTEAFF
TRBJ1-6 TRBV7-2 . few TGTGCCAGCAGCTCCTCCCCGCAGGGCGATTCACCCCTCCACTTT CASSSSPQGDSPLHF
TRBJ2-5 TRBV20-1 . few TGCAGTGCACCCGAAGAGACCCAGTACTTC CSAPEETQYF
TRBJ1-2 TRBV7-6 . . TGTGCCAGCAACTTGTCAGGGAGATATGGCTACACCTTC CASNLSGRYGYTF
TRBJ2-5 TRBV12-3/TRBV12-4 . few TGTGCCAGCAGTTTAGGCGCCCCAGAGACCCAGTACTTC CASSLGAPETQYF
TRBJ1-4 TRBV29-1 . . TGCAGCGTTGGGTTAATGGCAGGGCAAGTTGAAAAACTGTTTTTT CSVGLMAGQVEKLFF
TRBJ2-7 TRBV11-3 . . TGTGCCAGCAGCTTAGAGAGGGTTAGTAACGAGCAGTACTTC CASSLERVSNEQYF
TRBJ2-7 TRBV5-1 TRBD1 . TGCGCCAGCAGAATGACAGGGTCAGAAGAGCAGTACTTC CASRMTGSEEQYF
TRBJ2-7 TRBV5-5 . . TGTGCCAGCAGCTGGAGGGACAGACCCTACGAGCAGTACTTC CASSWRDRPYEQYF
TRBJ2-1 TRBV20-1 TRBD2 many TGCAGCCTAGCGGGAGGTTGGGATGAGCAGTTCTTC CSLAGGWDEQFF
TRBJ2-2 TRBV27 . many TGTGCCAGCAGACACCCCCCAGGGGAGCTGTTTTTT CASRHPPGELFF
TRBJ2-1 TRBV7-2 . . TGTGCCAGCAGCTTAGATGGTCCCGGGGTCTACAATGAGCAGTTCTTC CASSLDGPGVYNEQFF
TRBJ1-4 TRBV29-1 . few TGCAGCGTTTGGTTAAGGGGTCGTGAAAAACTGTTTTTT CSVWLRGREKLFF
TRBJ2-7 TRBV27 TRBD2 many TGTGCCAGCAGTATTAGCGGGAGTCAGAACGAGCAGTACTTC CASSISGSQNEQYF
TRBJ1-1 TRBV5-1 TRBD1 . TGCGCCAGCAGCGTCGCAGGGGGCATCTCTGAAGCTTTCTTT CASSVAGGISEAFF
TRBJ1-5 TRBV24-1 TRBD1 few TGTGCCACCAGTGAGTTCGACAGGGGGCGCGTCGGCAATCAGCCCCAGCATTTT CATSEFDRGRVGNQPQHF